This T cell receptor (beta chain) was identified during a study of blood T cell repertoires in COVID-19. The wider study: Collection of acute and convalescent COVID-19 samples took place in the United States, Italy and Spain. PBMCs, B-cell-depleted T cells, or T cells were the source of the cDNA or gDNA that made up the material.

V lost 10 bases and J lost 6; bases outside the gene matches: 2. From germline, CDR1 is SEHNR and CDR2 FQNEAQ (reference sequence). The CDR3 contains 11 residues. Original data processing: It was from reference gene primer amplification that nucleated cell counts were estimated. Assay: immunoSEQ multiplex PCR; the TCRdb copy retains only in-frame clones and omits some. The DNA was the basis for D and trimming; V, J and clone size are from that table. This table has about 110,000 clones, roughly 80% appearing once. The specimen was peripheral blood. This rearrangement joins TRBV7-9 to TRBJ1-2; 10 bases agree with TRBD1. The receptor was derived from a man in his fifties with acute or convalescent COVID-19. As DNA, the CDR3 is TGTGCCACCGGGACAGGGGATGGCTACACCTTC. Protein product: CATGTGDGYTF.